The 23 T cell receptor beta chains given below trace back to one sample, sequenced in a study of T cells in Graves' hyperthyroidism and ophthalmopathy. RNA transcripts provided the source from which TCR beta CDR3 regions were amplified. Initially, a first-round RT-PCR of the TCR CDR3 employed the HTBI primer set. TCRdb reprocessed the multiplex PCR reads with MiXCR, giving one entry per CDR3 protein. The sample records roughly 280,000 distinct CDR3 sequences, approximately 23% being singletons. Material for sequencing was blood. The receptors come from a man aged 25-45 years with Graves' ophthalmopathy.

The DNA of the CDR3 is TGTGCCAGCAGCTTACAGGGAACCTCTAGCACAGATACGCAGTATTTT. Amino acids: CASSLQGTSSTDTQYF. The V gene is TRBV7-3, the J gene TRBJ2-3; maybe TRBD1 (5 bases). V lost 2 bases to trimming and J lost 0 bases, with 12 bases between them. Germline values: CDR1 SGHTA, CDR2 FQGTGA. This CDR3 spans 16 amino acids.

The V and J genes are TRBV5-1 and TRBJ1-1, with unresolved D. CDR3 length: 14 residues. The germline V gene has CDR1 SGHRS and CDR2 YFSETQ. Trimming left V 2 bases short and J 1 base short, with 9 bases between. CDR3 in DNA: TGCGCCAGCAGCTTAACCGACTCGAACACTGAAGCTTTCTTT. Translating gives CASSLTDSNTEAFF.

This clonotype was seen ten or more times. The DNA for the CDR3 is TGTGCCTGGAGTGTCGGGAGCGCCTCCTACAATGAGCAGTTCTTC. Translating gives CAWSVGSASYNEQFF. The chain links TRBV30 to TRBJ2-1, with D possibly matching TRBD2 (6 bases). Deletions cut 0 bases from V and 0 bases from J, with 9 bases between. The germline gives CDR1 GTSNPN, CDR2 SVGIG (reference sequence). This CDR3 comprises 15 residues. Looking up the rest from reference TRBV30 and TRBJ2-1 gives the full variable domain: SQTIHQWPATLVQPVGSPLSLECTVEGTSNPNLYWYRQAAGRGLQLLFYSVGIGQISSEVPQNLSASRPQDRQFILSSKKLLLSDSGFYLCAWSVGSASYNEQFFGPGTRLTVL.

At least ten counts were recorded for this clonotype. This CDR3 is CASSSAPRAKNIQYF. The CDR3 DNA reads TGTGCCAGCAGTTCCGCCCCCCGCGCCAAAAACATTCAGTACTTC. The chain recombines TRBV12-3 or TRBV12-4 with TRBJ2-4; D gene uncertain. The ends were cut back, 4 bases at V and 1 base at J, with 11 bases in the middle. This CDR3 contains 15 residues.

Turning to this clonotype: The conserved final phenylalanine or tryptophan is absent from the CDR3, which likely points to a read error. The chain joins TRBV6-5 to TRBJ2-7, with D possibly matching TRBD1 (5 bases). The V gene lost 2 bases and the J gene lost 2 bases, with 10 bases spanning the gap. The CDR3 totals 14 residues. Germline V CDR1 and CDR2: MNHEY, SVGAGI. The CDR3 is CASSYVGLTYEQYS. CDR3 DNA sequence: TGTGCCAGCAGTTACGTGGGGCTGACCTACGAGCAGTACTCC.

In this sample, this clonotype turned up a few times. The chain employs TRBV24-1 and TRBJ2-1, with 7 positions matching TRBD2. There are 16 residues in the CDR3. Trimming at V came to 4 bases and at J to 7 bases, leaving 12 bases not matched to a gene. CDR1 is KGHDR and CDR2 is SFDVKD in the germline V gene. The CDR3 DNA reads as TGTGCCACCAGTGACCCCGGACTAGATCGGCAGAATGAGCAGTTCTTC. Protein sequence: CATSDPGLDRQNEQFF.

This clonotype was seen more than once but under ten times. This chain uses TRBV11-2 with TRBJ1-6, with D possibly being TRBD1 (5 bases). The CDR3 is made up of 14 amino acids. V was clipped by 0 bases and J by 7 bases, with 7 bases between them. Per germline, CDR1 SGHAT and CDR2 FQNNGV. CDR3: CASSLDWGNSPLHF. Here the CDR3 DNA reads TGTGCCAGCAGCTTAGACTGGGGGAATTCACCCCTCCACTTT.

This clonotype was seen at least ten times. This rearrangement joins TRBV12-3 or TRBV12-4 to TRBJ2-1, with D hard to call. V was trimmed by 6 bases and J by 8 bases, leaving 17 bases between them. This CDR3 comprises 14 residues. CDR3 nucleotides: TGTGCCAGCAGCCCCACCCCAACACGCGATGAGCAGTTCTTC. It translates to CASSPTPTRDEQFF.

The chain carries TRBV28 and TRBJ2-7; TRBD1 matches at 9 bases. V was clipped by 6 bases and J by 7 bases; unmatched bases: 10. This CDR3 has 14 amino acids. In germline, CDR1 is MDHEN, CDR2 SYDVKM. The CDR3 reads CASRLGQGRSEQYF. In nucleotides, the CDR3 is TGTGCCAGCAGACTGGGACAGGGCAGGAGTGAGCAGTACTTC.

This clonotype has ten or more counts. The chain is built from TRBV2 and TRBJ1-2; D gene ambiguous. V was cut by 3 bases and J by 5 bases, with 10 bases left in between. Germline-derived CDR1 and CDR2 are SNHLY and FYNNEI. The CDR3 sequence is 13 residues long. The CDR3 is CASSEDLVYGYTF. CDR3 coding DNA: TGTGCCAGCAGTGAGGATCTGGTTTATGGCTACACCTTC.

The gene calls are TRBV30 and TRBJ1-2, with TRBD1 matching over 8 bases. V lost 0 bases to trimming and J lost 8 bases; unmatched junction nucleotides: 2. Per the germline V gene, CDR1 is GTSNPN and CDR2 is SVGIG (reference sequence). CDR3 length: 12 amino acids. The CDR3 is CAWSVTGVGYTF. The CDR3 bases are TGTGCCTGGAGTGTGACAGGGGTGGGCTACACCTTC.

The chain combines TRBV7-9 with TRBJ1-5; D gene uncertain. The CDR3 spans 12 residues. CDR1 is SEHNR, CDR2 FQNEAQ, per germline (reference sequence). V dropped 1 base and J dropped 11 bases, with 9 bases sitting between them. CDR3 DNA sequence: TGTGCCAGCAGCTTAGACAAGCGGTCCCAGCATTTT. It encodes CASSLDKRSQHF.

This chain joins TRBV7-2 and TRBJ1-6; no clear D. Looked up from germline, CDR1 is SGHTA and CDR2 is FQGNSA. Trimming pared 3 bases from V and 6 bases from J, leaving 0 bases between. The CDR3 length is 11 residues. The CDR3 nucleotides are TGTGCCAGCAGCTTTAATTCACCCCTCCACTTT. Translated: CASSFNSPLHF.

The CDR3 DNA reads as TGCGCCAGCAGCCCAGAAGGGAACGAGCAGTACTTC. Translated: CASSPEGNEQYF. V is TRBV4-1 and J is TRBJ2-7; D uncertain. CDR3 size: 12 residues. Germline CDR1 and CDR2: MGHRA and YSYEKL. V lost 4 bases and J 5 bases, leaving 9 bases between the germline ends.

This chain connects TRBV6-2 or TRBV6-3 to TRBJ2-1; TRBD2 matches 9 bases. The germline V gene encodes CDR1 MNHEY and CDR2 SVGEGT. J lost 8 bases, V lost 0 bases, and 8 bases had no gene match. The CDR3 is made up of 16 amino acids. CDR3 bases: TGTGCCAGCAGTTACTCGAGTGGCGGGAGGGCCTATGAGCAGTTCTTC. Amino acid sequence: CASSYSSGGRAYEQFF.

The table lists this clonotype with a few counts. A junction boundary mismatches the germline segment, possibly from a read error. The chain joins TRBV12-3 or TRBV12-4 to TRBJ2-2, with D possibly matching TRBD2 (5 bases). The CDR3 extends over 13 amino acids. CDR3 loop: CASTFSRTGELLF. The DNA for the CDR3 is TGTGCCAGCACCTTTTCGAGGACCGGGGAGCTGCTTTTT.

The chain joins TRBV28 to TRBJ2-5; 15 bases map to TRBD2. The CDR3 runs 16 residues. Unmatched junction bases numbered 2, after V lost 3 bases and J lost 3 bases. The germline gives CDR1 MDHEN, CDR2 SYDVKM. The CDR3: CASSLGLAGGEETQYF. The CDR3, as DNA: TGTGCCAGCAGTTTGGGACTAGCGGGAGGTGAAGAGACCCAGTACTTC. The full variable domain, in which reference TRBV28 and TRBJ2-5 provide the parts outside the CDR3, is DVKVTQSSRYLVKRTGEKVFLECVQDMDHENMFWYRQDPGLGLRLIYFSYDVKMKEKGDIPEGYSVSREKKERFSLILESASTNQTSMYLCASSLGLAGGEETQYFGPGTRLLVL.

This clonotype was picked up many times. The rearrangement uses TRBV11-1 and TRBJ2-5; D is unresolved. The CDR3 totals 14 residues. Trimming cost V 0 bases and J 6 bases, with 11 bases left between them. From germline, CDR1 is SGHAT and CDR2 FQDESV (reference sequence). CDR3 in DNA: TGTGCCAGCAGCTTAGCGGTCCGGGTGAAGACCCAGTACTTC. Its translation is CASSLAVRVKTQYF.

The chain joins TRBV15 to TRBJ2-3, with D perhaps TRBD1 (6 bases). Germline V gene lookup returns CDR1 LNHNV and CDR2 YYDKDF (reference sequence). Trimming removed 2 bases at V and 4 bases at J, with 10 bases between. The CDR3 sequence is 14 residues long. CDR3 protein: CATSRNRDADTQYF. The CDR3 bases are TGTGCCACCAGCAGAAACAGGGACGCAGATACGCAGTATTTT.

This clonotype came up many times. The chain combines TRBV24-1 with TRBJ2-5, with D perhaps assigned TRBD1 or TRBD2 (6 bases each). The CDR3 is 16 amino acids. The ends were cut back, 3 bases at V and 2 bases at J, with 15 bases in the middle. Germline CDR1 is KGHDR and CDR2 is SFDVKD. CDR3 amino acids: CATSDPRQEGQETQYF. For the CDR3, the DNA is TGTGCCACCAGTGATCCGAGACAGGAGGGACAAGAGACCCAGTACTTC.

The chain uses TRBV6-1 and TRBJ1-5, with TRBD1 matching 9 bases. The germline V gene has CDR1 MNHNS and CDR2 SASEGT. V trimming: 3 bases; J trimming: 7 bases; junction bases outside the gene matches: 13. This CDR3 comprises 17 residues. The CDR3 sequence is CASSDLTGTGLYQPQHF. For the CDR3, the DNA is TGTGCCAGCAGTGACCTCACCGGGACAGGGTTATACCAGCCCCAGCATTTT.

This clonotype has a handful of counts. CDR3 DNA: TGTGCCACCAGTGATTCCCGGGACAGAACAGATACGCAGTATTTT. This encodes CATSDSRDRTDTQYF. This chain connects TRBV24-1 to TRBJ2-3; 7 nucleotides line up with TRBD1. Germline trimming cut 2 bases from V and 3 bases from J; bases unmatched to any gene: 4. The germline V gene has CDR1 KGHDR and CDR2 SFDVKD. CDR3 length: 15 amino acids.

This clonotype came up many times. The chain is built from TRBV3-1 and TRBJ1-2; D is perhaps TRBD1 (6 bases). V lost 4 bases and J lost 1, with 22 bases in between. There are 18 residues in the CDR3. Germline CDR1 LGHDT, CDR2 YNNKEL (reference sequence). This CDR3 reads CASSPSSLDRGHNYGYTF. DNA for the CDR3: TGTGCCAGCAGCCCTTCTTCCTTGGACAGAGGACATAACTATGGCTACACCTTC.